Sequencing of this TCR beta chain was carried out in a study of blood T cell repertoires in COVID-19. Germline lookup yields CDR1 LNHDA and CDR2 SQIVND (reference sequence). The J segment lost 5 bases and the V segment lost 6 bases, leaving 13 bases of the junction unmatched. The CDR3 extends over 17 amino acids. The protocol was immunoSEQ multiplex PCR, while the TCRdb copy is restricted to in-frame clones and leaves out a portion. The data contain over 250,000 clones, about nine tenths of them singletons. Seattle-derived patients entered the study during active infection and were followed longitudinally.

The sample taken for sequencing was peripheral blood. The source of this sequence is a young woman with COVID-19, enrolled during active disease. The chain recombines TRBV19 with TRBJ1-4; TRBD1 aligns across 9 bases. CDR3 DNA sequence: TGTGCCAGTAGCAATTGGGGACAGGGTGAGGGGAATGAAAAACTGTTTTTT. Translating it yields CASSNWGQGEGNEKLFF.